A single T cell receptor (beta chain) is shown here with its context. This sample was taken from a study of blood T cell repertoires in COVID-19. Looking at the study overall: Sites across the United States, Italy and Spain contributed samples from acute and convalescent COVID-19. PBMCs, B-cell-depleted T cells, or T cells provided the cDNA or gDNA that made up the material.

Authors' data handling: Amplified reference gene primers provided the basis for estimating nucleated cell counts. This table comes from immunoSEQ multiplex PCR, and its TCRdb copy is limited to in-frame clones, with some not included. V and J calls and clone size are given by that table; D and trimming were obtained from the DNA. The table lists 150,000 or so clones, roughly 80% of them singletons, with around 28% in the top ten. The CDR3 covers 12 residues. The V gene's germline CDR1 is SSHAT and CDR2 FNYEAQ (reference sequence). V dropped 7 bases and J dropped 7 bases, with 11 bases sitting between them.

The chain links TRBV7-7 to TRBJ2-1; the D gene is possibly TRBD2 (6 bases). Sequenced input: peripheral blood. The sequence came from a woman aged 55 to 70 with acute or convalescent COVID-19. CDR3 amino acids: CASKEGPNEQFF. The CDR3 DNA reads TGTGCCAGCAAGGAGGGGCCAAATGAGCAGTTCTTC.